These T cell receptor beta chains were read from a single sample in a study of tumor-infiltrating lymphocytes in primary liver carcinoma. TCRdb processed the multiplex PCR reads anew with MiXCR; each CDR3 protein has one entry. The sample consists of 300,000 to 350,000 distinct CDR3 sequences, approximately 64% of them appearing once. Source material: peripheral blood. The receptors shown here come from a man aged 35 to 55 with primary liver carcinoma and hepatitis B virus infection. Each CDR3 is given with its conserved first and last residue. The D gene is left open where the match is weak. The size field is filled for only some rows; it gives once, few, many or a size class.

d_call: -; clone_size: once; j_call: TRBJ2-5; v_call: TRBV12-3/TRBV12-4; cdr3_nt: TGTGCCAGCAGTTCGGTAGGCTCCCAAGAGACCCAGTACTTC; cdr3_aa: CASSSVGSQETQYF
d_call: -; clone_size: -; j_call: TRBJ2-7; v_call: TRBV11-1; cdr3_nt: TGTGCCAGCAACTTGGACAGTTCTACTGGAGTGCAGTACTTC; cdr3_aa: CASNLDSSTGVQYF
d_call: TRBD2; clone_size: -; j_call: TRBJ2-2; v_call: TRBV5-6; cdr3_nt: TGTGCCAGTAGCTGGGGACTAGTGGGGGGCACCGGGGAGCTGTTTTTT; cdr3_aa: CASSWGLVGGTGELFF
d_call: -; clone_size: many; j_call: TRBJ1-1; v_call: TRBV6-5; cdr3_nt: TGTGCCAGCAGTTACGGACGGAACACTGAAGCTTTCTTT; cdr3_aa: CASSYGRNTEAFF
d_call: TRBD2; clone_size: -; j_call: TRBJ2-3; v_call: TRBV29-1; cdr3_nt: TGCATTTTTGACCCAACTAGCGTTCTCGGCACAGATACGCAGTATTTT; cdr3_aa: CIFDPTSVLGTDTQYF
d_call: TRBD1; clone_size: medium-sized; j_call: TRBJ2-5; v_call: TRBV11-3; cdr3_nt: TGTGCCAGCAGCCCAGGGGGTAGGGAGACCCAGTACTTC; cdr3_aa: CASSPGGRETQYF
d_call: -; clone_size: -; j_call: TRBJ2-2; v_call: TRBV5-5; cdr3_nt: TGTGCCAGCAGATTGGAGGCGGGTGCCAGGGAGCTGTTTTTT; cdr3_aa: CASRLEAGARELFF
d_call: TRBD2; clone_size: medium-sized; j_call: TRBJ2-3; v_call: TRBV11-1; cdr3_nt: TGTGCCAGCAGCTTGCACGGACTAGCGGGGAGCACAGATACGCAGTATTTT; cdr3_aa: CASSLHGLAGSTDTQYF
d_call: TRBD2; clone_size: -; j_call: TRBJ2-1; v_call: TRBV2; cdr3_nt: TGTGCCAGCAGGAAGCGGGAGTCTCGGAATGAGCAGTTCTTC; cdr3_aa: CASRKRESRNEQFF
d_call: -; clone_size: many; j_call: TRBJ2-3; v_call: TRBV4-1; cdr3_nt: TGCGCCAGCAGCCAAGTCGACGGTGGTAGCACAGATACGCAGTATTTT; cdr3_aa: CASSQVDGGSTDTQYF
d_call: TRBD1; clone_size: -; j_call: TRBJ2-7; v_call: TRBV6-2/TRBV6-3; cdr3_nt: TGTGCCAGCAGTACGACAGGGACCTGGCAGTACTTC; cdr3_aa: CASSTTGTWQYF
d_call: -; clone_size: medium-sized; j_call: TRBJ2-3; v_call: TRBV11-2; cdr3_nt: TGTGCCAGCAGCGTCGCTGGCGGACTCCGAGATGATACGCAGTATTTT; cdr3_aa: CASSVAGGLRDDTQYF
d_call: TRBD1; clone_size: -; j_call: TRBJ1-4; v_call: TRBV6-5; cdr3_nt: TGTGCCAGCAGGACGGACAGGGAGAGCGGTGAAAAACTGTTTTTT; cdr3_aa: CASRTDRESGEKLFF
d_call: -; clone_size: few; j_call: TRBJ1-1; v_call: TRBV7-9; cdr3_nt: TGTGCCAGCAGCCCGAGGGCCGGCGGGAACACTGAAGCTTTCTTT; cdr3_aa: CASSPRAGGNTEAFF
d_call: TRBD1; clone_size: -; j_call: TRBJ1-1; v_call: TRBV11-2; cdr3_nt: TGTGTCAGCAGCTCCCGACAGGGCCTGAACACTGAAGCGTTCTTT; cdr3_aa: CVSSSRQGLNTEAFF
d_call: TRBD2; clone_size: -; j_call: TRBJ2-3; v_call: TRBV6-1; cdr3_nt: TGTGCCAGCCATGTGACTAGCGCCGGCACAGATACGCAGTATTTT; cdr3_aa: CASHVTSAGTDTQYF
d_call: -; clone_size: -; j_call: TRBJ2-2; v_call: TRBV11-2; cdr3_nt: TGCGCCAGCAGCTTGACCTACACCGGGGGGCTGTTTTTC; cdr3_aa: CASSLTYTGGLFF
d_call: TRBD1; clone_size: -; j_call: TRBJ2-1; v_call: TRBV6-1; cdr3_nt: TGTACCAGCAGTACCCAGGGGGCAAATGAGCAGTTCTTC; cdr3_aa: CTSSTQGANEQFF
d_call: -; clone_size: -; j_call: TRBJ2-5; v_call: TRBV11-2; cdr3_nt: TGTGCCATTAGCCGGGGGCAGGGGTTCCAAGAGACCCAGTACTTC; cdr3_aa: CAISRGQGFQETQYF
d_call: -; clone_size: -; j_call: TRBJ2-7; v_call: TRBV28; cdr3_nt: TGTGCCAGCAGTGTGATTAGCGTAACCTACGAGCAGTACTTC; cdr3_aa: CASSVISVTYEQYF
d_call: -; clone_size: many; j_call: TRBJ2-7; v_call: TRBV6-1; cdr3_nt: TGTGCCAGCAGTGAAGCGCTGCCCAGCTCCTACGAGCAGTACTTC; cdr3_aa: CASSEALPSSYEQYF
d_call: -; clone_size: -; j_call: TRBJ2-4; v_call: TRBV11-1; cdr3_nt: TGTGCCAACAGCTTAGGCTTCCAGAACATCCAGTACTTC; cdr3_aa: CANSLGFQNIQYF
d_call: -; clone_size: -; j_call: TRBJ2-1; v_call: TRBV24-1; cdr3_nt: TGTGCCACCAGTGATTTTAGTCCCTACAATGAGCAGTTCTTC; cdr3_aa: CATSDFSPYNEQFF
d_call: -; clone_size: once; j_call: TRBJ2-3; v_call: TRBV11-2; cdr3_nt: TGTGCCAGCAGCTCGACACAGGATACACACTATTTT; cdr3_aa: CASSSTQDTHYF
d_call: TRBD1; clone_size: -; j_call: TRBJ2-2; v_call: TRBV11-3; cdr3_nt: TGTGCCAGCAGGGGACAGGCCGCCCGGGAGCTGTTTTTT; cdr3_aa: CASRGQAARELFF
d_call: -; clone_size: -; j_call: TRBJ1-5; v_call: TRBV11-2; cdr3_nt: TGTGCCAGCAGCTTAGGTAGCTCCGACAATCGGCCCCAGCATTTT; cdr3_aa: CASSLGSSDNRPQHF
d_call: TRBD1; clone_size: -; j_call: TRBJ2-1; v_call: TRBV5-5; cdr3_nt: TGTGCCAGCAGCCGCCGGGGACAGGGGGCGAGTAATGAGCAGTTCTTC; cdr3_aa: CASSRRGQGASNEQFF
d_call: TRBD2; clone_size: many; j_call: TRBJ2-4; v_call: TRBV28; cdr3_nt: TGTGCCAGCAGTCCTGCCGGGACTAGCGGAAAAAACATTCAGTACTTC; cdr3_aa: CASSPAGTSGKNIQYF